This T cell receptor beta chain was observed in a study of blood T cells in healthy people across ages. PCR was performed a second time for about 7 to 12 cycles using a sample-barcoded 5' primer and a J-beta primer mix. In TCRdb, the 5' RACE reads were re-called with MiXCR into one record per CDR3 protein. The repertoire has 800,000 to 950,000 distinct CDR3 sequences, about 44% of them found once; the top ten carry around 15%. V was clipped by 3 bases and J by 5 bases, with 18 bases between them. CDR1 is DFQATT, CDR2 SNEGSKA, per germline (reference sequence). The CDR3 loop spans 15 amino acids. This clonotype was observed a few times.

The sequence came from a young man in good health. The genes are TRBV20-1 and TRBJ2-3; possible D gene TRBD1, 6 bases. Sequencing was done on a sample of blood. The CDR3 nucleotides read TGCAGTGCTAGCATCGGGGCAGGGGTGATAGATACGCAGTATTTT. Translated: CSASIGAGVIDTQYF.